The entry below describes one T cell receptor beta chain. Other DNA sequences from this sample encode an identical CDR3 as well. The data originate from a study of shared clonotypes between healthy human individuals. The table came from immunoSEQ multiplex PCR; TCRdb's copy has only in-frame clones and leaves some out. The sample has 2.5 million or so clones, 85% to 95% seen once. This CDR3 contains 15 residues. Trimming removed 4 bases from V and 1 base from J; junction bases left unmatched: 6. Per germline, CDR1 SGHNT and CDR2 YYREEE (reference sequence). This chain joins TRBV5-4 and TRBJ2-7, with 9 bases matching TRBD2. This sequence was found in a man between 18 and 29 years old in good health. The sample comprised naive CD4+ T cells sorted from blood. Sample subset: CD45RA+ positively selected. The CDR3 DNA is TGTGCCAGCAGCCTTAGCGGGAGCGGGTCCTACGAGCAGTACTTC. It encodes CASSLSGSGSYEQYF.